A single T cell receptor (beta chain) is shown here with its context. Some clones are missing from TCRdb's copy, which holds only in-frame ones; the method was immunoSEQ multiplex PCR. This table has about 75,000 clones, roughly 86% appearing once. This sample was included in a study of blood T cell repertoires in COVID-19. Trimming removed 4 bases from V and 4 bases from J, with 9 bases in between. Germline V gene lookup returns CDR1 SGHNT and CDR2 YYREEE (reference sequence). The CDR3 extends over 13 amino acids. This clonotype was obtained from a woman between 45 and 60 years old with acute or convalescent COVID-19. V usage is TRBV5-4 and J usage is TRBJ1-3; D is ambiguous. The sample taken for sequencing was peripheral blood. The CDR3 nucleotides read TGTGCCAGCAGCAACAACCCCGGAAACACCATATATTTT. Protein: CASSNNPGNTIYF.